These 29 T cell receptor beta chains originate from one sample sequenced in a study of T cells in Graves' hyperthyroidism and ophthalmopathy. Amplification of TCR beta CDR3 regions was performed using RNA transcripts as template. When the TCR CDR3 underwent first-round RT-PCR, the HTBI primer set was used. TCRdb passed the multiplex PCR reads through MiXCR, listing each CDR3 protein once. Of hundreds of thousands of distinct CDR3 sequences in the sample, about 16% were seen once. The sequenced material came from blood. These receptors came from a woman aged 18-30 years with Graves' ophthalmopathy.

Many counts were recorded for this clonotype. The rearrangement uses TRBV3-1 and TRBJ2-7; 8 bases align to TRBD2. Germline lookup yields CDR1 LGHDT and CDR2 YNNKEL (reference sequence). V lost 3 bases, J lost 7 bases, and 11 bases stayed unmatched. The CDR3 has 15 residues. The CDR3: CASSQAGGGHGEQYF. The CDR3 DNA reads as TGTGCCAGCAGCCAGGCCGGCGGGGGGCATGGTGAGCAGTACTTC.

This clonotype occurred many times. The chain joins TRBV11-3 to TRBJ1-1; D might be TRBD1 (5 bases). The CDR3 runs to 12 residues. V dropped 0 bases and J dropped 9 bases, with 8 bases sitting between them. Looked up from germline, CDR1 is SGHNT and CDR2 is YENEEA. This chain's CDR3 is CASSLDAGKAFF. In DNA form, the CDR3 reads TGTGCCAGCAGCTTAGACGCAGGGAAAGCTTTCTTT. Supplemented by reference TRBV11-3 and TRBJ1-1, the full variable domain reads EAGVVQSPRYKIIEKKQPVAFWCNPISGHNTLYWYLQNLGQGPELLIRYENEEAVDDSQLPKDRFSAERLKGVDSTLKIQPAELGDSAVYLCASSLDAGKAFFGQGTRLTVV.

The chain is built from TRBV4-2 and TRBJ1-5; possibly TRBD1 for D (6 bases). The CDR3 runs 16 residues. Germline assignment: CDR1 LGHNA and CDR2 YNFKEQ. V was clipped by 3 bases and J by 2 bases, with 14 bases between them. The CDR3: CASSQGGQGRNQPQHF. CDR3 coding DNA: TGTGCCAGCAGCCAGGGGGGTCAGGGGCGCAATCAGCCCCAGCATTTT.

The chain combines TRBV3-1 with TRBJ2-2; no clear D gene. Trimming took 4 bases from V and 1 from J, leaving 4 bases between them. The CDR3 is 13 amino acids. Germline-derived CDR1 and CDR2 are LGHDT and YNNKEL (reference sequence). This CDR3 reads CASSRKNTGELFF. CDR3 in DNA: TGTGCCAGCAGCCGAAAGAACACCGGGGAGCTGTTTTTT.

This clonotype was found many times. The CDR3: CASSLGLWNEQFF. The DNA of the CDR3 is TGCGCCAGCAGCTTGGGACTTTGGAATGAGCAGTTCTTC. The gene calls are TRBV5-1 and TRBJ2-1; D not resolved. The length of the CDR3 is 13 residues. V lost 0 bases and J 7 bases, leaving 8 bases between the germline ends. The germline gives CDR1 SGHRS, CDR2 YFSETQ.

This clonotype was counted at least ten times. This chain uses TRBV7-9 with TRBJ2-6, with TRBD2 as a possible D gene (6 bases). Germline loops: CDR1 SEHNR, CDR2 FQNEAQ (reference sequence). The V end lost 1 base, the J end lost 0 bases, and 25 bases lay between the germline ends. The CDR3 runs to 22 residues. CDR3 bases: TGTGCCAGCAGCTTAGGGAGCGCCTCAACACTAGGGAGGAGCTCTGGGGCCAACGTCCTGACTTTC. Its protein is CASSLGSASTLGRSSGANVLTF.

This clonotype was seen many times. The rearrangement links TRBV6-9 to TRBJ2-2, with TRBD1 as a possible D gene (5 bases). This CDR3 region has 17 residues. V was trimmed by 5 bases and J by 0 bases, leaving 16 bases between them. Per germline, CDR1 MNHGY and CDR2 SVAAGI. The chain's CDR3 is CASSTDRRTANTGELFF. The CDR3 DNA reads as TGTGCCAGCAGTACCGACAGACGGACGGCGAACACCGGGGAGCTGTTTTTT.

About this clonotype itself: This may be a read error: a much more frequent sequence differs by one nucleotide. This chain connects TRBV27 to TRBJ2-3, with TRBD2 matching 8 bases. Germline V gives CDR1 MNHEY, CDR2 SMNVEV (reference sequence). This CDR3 has 14 amino acids. The CDR3 protein is CASSPSGHTGTQYF. For the CDR3, the DNA is TGTGCCAGCAGTCCTAGCGGGCACACAGGTACGCAGTATTTT.

This clonotype occurred many times. The chain combines TRBV28 with TRBJ2-7; 12 bases line up with TRBD2. Germline CDR1 MDHEN, CDR2 SYDVKM. This CDR3 is 17 amino acids long. Germline trimming cut 2 bases from V and 0 bases from J; bases unmatched to any gene: 5. The CDR3 loop reads CASSLRTSGRTSYEQYF. CDR3 in DNA: TGTGCCAGCAGTTTACGAACTAGCGGGAGGACCTCCTACGAGCAGTACTTC.

The chain joins TRBV12-3 or TRBV12-4 to TRBJ2-1; 15 positions agree with TRBD2. This CDR3 has 18 amino acids. V lost 4 bases and J lost 8; bases outside the gene matches: 12. This CDR3 reads CASSSYARGTSGRYEQFF. The CDR3, as DNA: TGTGCCAGCAGTTCTTATGCCCGGGGGACTAGCGGGAGGTATGAGCAGTTCTTC.

This clonotype was counted many times. V is TRBV3-1 and J is TRBJ1-2; no definite D call. This CDR3 spans 14 amino acids. Per germline, CDR1 LGHDT and CDR2 YNNKEL (reference sequence). Trimming took off 4 bases at V and 0 bases at J, with 9 bases between the two ends. In DNA form, the CDR3 reads TGTGCCAGCAGCCGAGCGGGTTCTAACTATGGCTACACCTTC. Translation gives CASSRAGSNYGYTF.

This clonotype was recorded at least ten times. This chain uses TRBV20-1 with TRBJ1-5; D gene uncertain. Germline V gene data show CDR1 as DFQATT and CDR2 as SNEGSKA (reference sequence). The CDR3 runs to 12 residues. Trimming removed 3 bases from V and 4 bases from J, with 7 bases in between. The CDR3 spells CSASNSNQPQHF. The DNA for the CDR3 is TGCAGTGCTAGTAATTCAAATCAGCCCCAGCATTTT.

This clonotype occurred many times. The rearrangement uses TRBV7-9 and TRBJ1-2; no clear D. The CDR3 runs 13 residues. Between the trimmed V and J ends, which lost 5 bases and 4 bases, there was a span of 11 bases. CDR1 SEHNR and CDR2 FQNEAQ come from the germline V gene (reference sequence). The CDR3: CASSGPMAYGYTF. For the CDR3, the DNA is TGTGCCAGCAGCGGCCCTATGGCCTATGGCTACACCTTC.

This clonotype was seen ten or more times. V gene TRBV28 combines with J gene TRBJ2-7, with D perhaps TRBD1 (5 bases). Looked up from germline, CDR1 is MDHEN and CDR2 is SYDVKM. V was clipped by 5 bases and J by 5 bases, with 13 bases between them. The CDR3 is made up of 13 amino acids. The CDR3 loop is CASSPIGVHEQYF. CDR3 coding DNA: TGTGCCAGCAGTCCTATAGGGGTCCACGAGCAGTACTTC.

This clonotype appeared many times. V usage is TRBV11-1 and J usage is TRBJ1-2; D might be TRBD1 (5 bases). The length of the CDR3 is 15 residues. Germline CDR1 SGHAT, CDR2 FQDESV (reference sequence). With 5 bases removed from V and 8 bases from J, the gap between germline ends came to 21 bases. The CDR3 loop is CASSPPYGTIKGYTF. The CDR3 region has the DNA TGTGCCAGCAGCCCCCCCTACGGGACCATAAAGGGCTACACCTTC. Together with reference TRBV11-1 and TRBJ1-2, the CDR3 gives the full variable domain: EAEVAQSPRYKITEKSQAVAFWCDPISGHATLYWYRQILGQGPELLVQFQDESVVDDSQLPKDRFSAERLKGVDSTLKIQPAELGDSAMYLCASSPPYGTIKGYTFGSGTRLTVV.

The genes are TRBV5-1 and TRBJ2-3; 9 bases fit TRBD2. The germline gives CDR1 SGHRS, CDR2 YFSETQ. The junction had 4 bases not matched to a gene; V was cut back by 0 bases and J by 2 bases. CDR3 length: 16 residues. CDR3 coding DNA: TGCGCCAGCAGCTTGGATCTAGCGGGGAACACAGATACGCAGTATTTT. It translates to CASSLDLAGNTDTQYF.

This clonotype was seen ten or more times. V is TRBV4-1 and J is TRBJ2-7, with D uncertain. The CDR3 extends over 13 amino acids. The V gene's germline CDR1 is MGHRA and CDR2 YSYEKL. Trimming stripped 3 bases from V and 0 bases from J, with 6 bases between. The CDR3 sequence is CASSHGASYEQYF. The CDR3 DNA is TGCGCCAGCAGCCATGGAGCCTCCTACGAGCAGTACTTC.

This clonotype occurred many times. The chain is built from TRBV7-8 and TRBJ2-1; 7 positions match TRBD1. The ends lost 1 base at V and 8 bases at J; junction bases unmatched: 14. Germline assignment: CDR1 SGHVS and CDR2 FQNEAQ. The CDR3 runs 17 residues. CDR3 loop: CASSLVYRGRGLDEQFF. CDR3 bases: TGTGCCAGCAGCTTAGTGTATAGGGGGCGCGGGTTAGATGAGCAGTTCTTC.

This clonotype appeared a single time. The rearrangement links TRBV5-1 to TRBJ2-3; TRBD2 matches at 16 bases. The length of the CDR3 is 20 residues. Germline-derived CDR1 and CDR2 are SGHRS and YFSETQ. J lost 5 bases, V lost 5 bases, and 17 bases had no gene match. DNA of the CDR3: TGCGCCAGCAGAACGGGACTAGCGGGAGGGGTCCCAATTATCAGAGATACGCAGTATTTT. This gives the protein CASRTGLAGGVPIIRDTQYF. Variable domain in full (rest from reference TRBV5-1 and TRBJ2-3): KAGVTQTPRYLIKTRGQQVTLSCSPISGHRSVSWYQQTPGQGLQFLFEYFSETQRNKGNFPGRFSGRQFSNSRSEMNVSTLELGDSALYLCASRTGLAGGVPIIRDTQYFGPGTRLTVL.

This clonotype was counted many times. This chain links TRBV5-1 with TRBJ2-1; TRBD2 matches at 8 bases. Germline loops: CDR1 SGHRS, CDR2 YFSETQ. Trimming took 4 bases from V and 4 from J; bases not matched to a gene: 10. This CDR3 has 16 residues. The chain's CDR3 is CASSTSALAEYNEQFF. The CDR3, as DNA: TGCGCCAGCAGCACCTCGGCACTAGCGGAATACAATGAGCAGTTCTTC.

This clonotype was detected ten times or more. This chain uses TRBV28 with TRBJ1-1, with unresolved D. The germline V and J ends were trimmed by 0 bases and 2 bases, with 25 bases remaining between them. Germline assignment: CDR1 MDHEN and CDR2 SYDVKM. The CDR3 runs to 20 residues. In nucleotides, the CDR3 is TGTGCCAGCAGTTTATGGGGAGGGTATGGGCTCGCCACAGAAAACACTGAAGCTTTCTTT. It encodes CASSLWGGYGLATENTEAFF.

This chain joins TRBV4-1 and TRBJ2-1; TRBD2 is a possible D gene (6 bases). The CDR3 has 16 amino acids. CDR1 is MGHRA, CDR2 YSYEKL, per germline. V was trimmed by 2 bases and J by 9 bases, leaving 20 bases between them. CDR3 DNA: TGCGCCAGCAGCCAATCTCTGGGACTTTTAGGGAGTGAGCAGTTCTTC. This sequence encodes CASSQSLGLLGSEQFF.

In its sample, this clonotype was seen a few times. The chain uses TRBV6-4 and TRBJ1-2; D is unclear. Looked up from germline, CDR1 is MRHNA and CDR2 is SNTAGT. Trimming removed 2 bases from V and 2 bases from J, with 6 bases in between. The CDR3 covers 13 residues. The CDR3 DNA sequence: TGTGCCAGCAGTGACGGCAGGAACTATGGCTACACCTTC. Translating it yields CASSDGRNYGYTF.

This clonotype was observed a few times. A read error is possible here, since a much larger clone lies one base away. CDR3 bases: TGTGCCAGCAGCGCAGGGTGGGGGACTGAAGCTCTCTTT. This gives the protein CASSAGWGTEALF. The rearrangement joins TRBV7-6 to TRBJ1-1; TRBD1 might be the D (5 bases). Germline-derived CDR1 and CDR2 are SGHVS and FNYEAQ. CDR3 length equals 13 residues. The entire variable domain, with the rest obtained from reference TRBV7-6 and TRBJ1-1, is as follows: GAGVSQSPRYKVTKRGQDVALRCDPISGHVSLYWYRQALGQGPEFLTYFNYEAQQDKSGLPNDRFSAERPEGSISTLTIQRTEQRDSAMYRCASSAGWGTEALFGQGTRLTVV.

The chain couples TRBV11-3 to TRBJ2-7; 9 bases match TRBD2. Per germline, CDR1 SGHNT and CDR2 YENEEA. The CDR3 spans 20 residues. The V and J ends lost 5 bases and 1 base, in that order; junction bases with no gene match: 21. In DNA, the CDR3 is TGTGCCAGCAGCGGGAGGGGTATCACGGGCGGGAGGGCCGCGTCCTACGAGCAGTACTTC. Translated: CASSGRGITGGRAASYEQYF.

The table lists this clonotype with many counts. The chain uses TRBV5-4 and TRBJ2-2; 8 positions match TRBD2. This CDR3 contains 16 residues. With 4 bases clipped from V and 6 bases from J, the junction kept 11 bases outside the gene matches. Germline lookup yields CDR1 SGHNT and CDR2 YYREEE (reference sequence). The DNA of the CDR3 is TGTGCCAGCAGCCAAGTAGCGGGACAACCGGCCGGGGAGCTGTTTTTT. It specifies CASSQVAGQPAGELFF.

This clonotype was recorded many times. The rearrangement links TRBV12-3 or TRBV12-4 to TRBJ2-2; 12 bases are a match to TRBD2. The length of the CDR3 is 19 residues. Trimming took 3 bases from V and 3 from J; bases not matched to a gene: 11. CDR3 in DNA: TGTGCCAGCAGTTTTCTTTCTAGCGGGAGGGCCGGGGACACCGGGGAGCTGTTTTTT. This gives the protein CASSFLSSGRAGDTGELFF.

This clonotype occurred many times. The chain employs TRBV7-2 and TRBJ2-3; maybe TRBD1 (5 bases). The CDR3 runs 15 residues. Trimming removed 7 bases from V and 0 bases from J, with 14 bases in between. Germline V gene lookup returns CDR1 SGHTA and CDR2 FQGNSA. Written as DNA, the CDR3 is TGTGCCAGCACCCCAGGGCTAGGGAGCACAGATACGCAGTATTTT. Its protein is CASTPGLGSTDTQYF. Drawing the rest from reference TRBV7-2 and TRBJ2-3, the complete variable domain is GAGVSQSPSNKVTEKGKDVELRCDPISGHTALYWYRQSLGQGLEFLIYFQGNSAPDKSGLPSDRFSAERTGGSVSTLTIQRTQQEDSAVYLCASTPGLGSTDTQYFGPGTRLTVL.

This clonotype was detected ten times or more. The chain uses TRBV6-1 and TRBJ1-5, with D hard to call. Per the germline V gene, CDR1 is MNHNS and CDR2 is SASEGT. The CDR3 runs to 14 residues. Trimming took 7 bases from V and 0 from J, leaving 10 bases between them. CDR3 in DNA: TGTGCCAGCACAACAGCTAATAGCAATCAGCCCCAGCATTTT. This gives the protein CASTTANSNQPQHF.